Listed here are 21 T cell receptor beta chains from one sample, sequenced in a study of T cell responses to AZD1222 COVID-19 vaccine. Assay used: immunoSEQ multiplex PCR; TCRdb lists only in-frame clones, some missing. The table includes 200,000 or so clones, around 87% detected once. The input for sequencing was peripheral blood, taken on day 0 of MenACWY control vaccination. These receptors originate from an adult in good health.

Remarks on this clone: At one of its ends the junction is not consistent with the germline gene, which may arise from a read error. This sequence joins TRBV7-7 and TRBJ2-2; 11 bases align to TRBD1. CDR3 size: 15 residues. Germline values: CDR1 SSHAT, CDR2 FNYEAQ (reference sequence). The CDR3 loop reads CASSSSGQGAGELFF. DNA of the CDR3: TGTGCTAGCAGCTCGTCGGGACAGGGGGCCGGGGAGCTGTTTTTT.

In this sample, this clone turned up once. The chain has TRBV27 and TRBJ1-4; D is perhaps TRBD1 (5 bases). The germline CDR1 and CDR2 sequences are MNHEY and SMNVEV (reference sequence). Trimming left V 6 bases short and J 2 bases short, with 13 bases between. This CDR3 comprises 15 residues. The CDR3 nucleotides read TGTGCCAGCAGCCCTACAGGCGCGACTAATGAAAAACTGTTTTTT. Translating it yields CASSPTGATNEKLFF.

The chain is built from TRBV6-2 or TRBV6-3 and TRBJ2-7; D may be TRBD1 (6 bases). V gave up 5 bases and J gave up 5 bases, with 19 bases separating them. Germline V gene data show CDR1 as MNHEY and CDR2 as SVGEGT. The CDR3 is 15 amino acids. Written as DNA, the CDR3 is TGTGCCAGCAGTCCCCGGACAGAGGCCTTTGACGAGCAGTACTTC. Translating it yields CASSPRTEAFDEQYF.

V gene TRBV30 combines with J gene TRBJ2-7; 8 bases line up with TRBD1. The trim removed 0 bases at V and 6 bases at J, leaving 4 bases unmatched. The CDR3 spans 13 residues. Germline V CDR1 and CDR2: GTSNPN, SVGIG (reference sequence). CDR3 amino acids: CAWSVSGGGEQYF. CDR3 bases: TGTGCCTGGAGTGTATCAGGGGGCGGCGAGCAGTACTTC.

This sequence joins TRBV6-1 and TRBJ2-6; D not certain. CDR1 is MNHNS, CDR2 SASEGT, per germline. The CDR3 consists of 15 residues. V was cut by 2 bases and J by 4 bases, with 9 bases left in between. The CDR3 coding sequence is TGTGCCAGCAGTGAAATAGGGCCCGGGGCCAACGTCCTGACTTTC. As protein: CASSEIGPGANVLTF.

The chain combines TRBV27 with TRBJ2-5; 10 nucleotides agree with TRBD2. This CDR3 comprises 15 residues. V trimming: 6 bases; J trimming: 3 bases; junction bases outside the gene matches: 7. The germline V gene encodes CDR1 MNHEY and CDR2 SMNVEV (reference sequence). CDR3 region: CASSLLTSGKETQYF. The CDR3, as DNA: TGTGCCAGCAGCCTCCTTACTAGCGGGAAAGAGACCCAGTACTTC.

The CDR3 DNA reads TGTGCCAGTTCATCAACAGGGGAAGGCTACACCTTC. Protein: CASSSTGEGYTF. The chain is built from TRBV19 and TRBJ1-2; 7 bases are a match to TRBD1. The CDR3 is 12 residues long. Per the germline V gene, CDR1 is LNHDA and CDR2 is SQIVND (reference sequence). The ends lost 8 bases at V and 8 bases at J; junction bases unmatched: 8.

On this clone: One junction end does not reproduce the germline sequence, and a read error may be involved. The chain carries TRBV6-4 and TRBJ2-7; possibly TRBD1 for D (5 bases). The CDR3 is made up of 10 amino acids. Germline V gives CDR1 MRHNA, CDR2 SNTAGT. CDR3 nucleotides: TGTGCCAGCAGGGGGTCCAGGGAAGGCTTC. This codes for CASRGSREGF.

V usage is TRBV27 and J usage is TRBJ1-6; 8 nucleotides match TRBD1. The CDR3 runs 16 residues. The germline CDR1 and CDR2 sequences are MNHEY and SMNVEV (reference sequence). With V trimmed by 6 bases and J by 7 bases, 11 bases remained unmatched. The CDR3 bases are TGTGCCAGCAGGACGACCGGGACAGGCGACAATTCACCCCTCCACTTT. Translation gives CASRTTGTGDNSPLHF.

In this sample, this clone turned up once. This chain links TRBV27 with TRBJ1-2; D possibly corresponds to TRBD1 (5 bases). The germline gives CDR1 MNHEY, CDR2 SMNVEV (reference sequence). The CDR3 is made up of 12 amino acids. V was cut by 8 bases and J by 2 bases, with 9 bases left in between. CDR3 in DNA: TGTGCCAGCCGGGGCCAGAACTATGGCTACACCTTC. Translated: CASRGQNYGYTF.

This chain uses TRBV7-8 with TRBJ2-7; 12 bases are a match to TRBD2. Losses at the gene ends were 5 bases for V and 6 bases for J; bases not matched to a gene: 8. The germline gives CDR1 SGHVS, CDR2 FQNEAQ. The CDR3 spans 15 residues. The chain's CDR3 is CASSGSSGGALEQYF. In DNA, the CDR3 is TGTGCCAGCAGCGGCTCTAGCGGGGGGGCCCTCGAGCAGTACTTC.

The chain is built from TRBV5-1 and TRBJ2-5; D ambiguous. CDR1 is SGHRS and CDR2 is YFSETQ in the germline V gene. The CDR3 covers 11 residues. V was clipped by 4 bases and J by 9 bases, with 10 bases between them. The CDR3 loop is CASSLNSAQYF. The CDR3 nucleotides are TGCGCCAGCAGCCTAAACTCGGCCCAGTACTTC.

The chain recombines TRBV4-2 with TRBJ1-6; TRBD1 aligns across 9 bases. The germline V gene has CDR1 LGHNA and CDR2 YNFKEQ. CDR3 length: 17 amino acids. Trimming removed 0 bases from V and 7 bases from J; junction bases left unmatched: 7. The DNA for the CDR3 is TGTGCCAGCAGCCAAGACAACTTTGGACAGGGGAATTCACCCCTCCACTTT. Protein sequence: CASSQDNFGQGNSPLHF.

The chain joins TRBV4-1 to TRBJ2-1; D is perhaps TRBD1 or TRBD2 (5 bases each). In germline, CDR1 is MGHRA, CDR2 YSYEKL. This CDR3 region has 14 residues. CDR3 bases: TGCCCCACCAGCCAACTGGGGGACCACAATGAGCAGTTCTTC. Amino acid sequence: CPTSQLGDHNEQFF.

The chain recombines TRBV7-9 with TRBJ2-7; 7 bases are shared with TRBD1. Looked up from germline, CDR1 is SEHNR and CDR2 is FQNEAQ (reference sequence). The CDR3 spans 14 residues. The V segment lost 4 bases and the J segment 0 bases; nucleotides outside the gene matches: 3. The CDR3, as DNA: TGTGCCAGCAGCTCGGACAGGCGCTCCTACGAGCAGTACTTC. Residues: CASSSDRRSYEQYF.

The rearrangement uses TRBV12-3 or TRBV12-4 and TRBJ2-7, with D unclear. V shed 5 bases and J shed 5 bases, with 10 bases lying between them. The length of the CDR3 is 12 residues. The CDR3 here is CASSPGVHEQYF. CDR3 nucleotide sequence: TGTGCCAGCAGTCCTGGTGTTCACGAGCAGTACTTC.

The chain links TRBV28 to TRBJ1-5, with D possibly TRBD1 on 5 matching bases. CDR1 MDHEN and CDR2 SYDVKM come from the germline V gene. The ends were cut back, 6 bases at V and 1 base at J, with 22 bases in the middle. The CDR3 is made up of 18 amino acids. CDR3: CASSPLYLGEGSNQPQHF. DNA for the CDR3: TGTGCCAGCAGCCCCCTGTATCTGGGGGAGGGGAGCAATCAGCCCCAGCATTTT.

This clone occurred a few times. V is TRBV4-2 and J is TRBJ2-2, with TRBD2 as a possible D gene (5 bases). The germline CDR1 and CDR2 sequences are LGHNA and YNFKEQ. Between the trimmed V and J ends, which lost 1 base and 5 bases, there was a span of 11 bases. The CDR3 has 15 amino acids. The CDR3 protein is CASSQGSGETGELFF. The CDR3 DNA reads TGTGCCAGCAGCCAAGGTTCCGGGGAGACCGGGGAGCTGTTTTTT.

The rearrangement uses TRBV19 and TRBJ1-5, with a weak D call TRBD1 (5 bases). The V end was cut by 3 bases, the J end by 6 bases, with 12 bases between. The CDR3 totals 14 residues. Germline V gene lookup returns CDR1 LNHDA and CDR2 SQIVND (reference sequence). DNA for the CDR3: TGTGCCAGTAGTATCTGGGGGGGGAGTCAGCCCCAGCATTTT. Protein: CASSIWGGSQPQHF.

The CDR3 loop is CASSLVSGAQYF. DNA for the CDR3: TGTGCCAGCAGTTTAGTTAGCGGGGCGCAGTATTTT. The chain couples TRBV12-3 or TRBV12-4 to TRBJ2-3, with TRBD2 matching over 8 bases. This CDR3 has 12 amino acids. Trimming removed 1 base from V and 10 bases from J; junction bases left unmatched: 1.

The chain combines TRBV19 with TRBJ1-6; a possible D gene is TRBD1 (5 bases). Looked up from germline, CDR1 is LNHDA and CDR2 is SQIVND (reference sequence). The CDR3 has 15 amino acids. The ends were cut back, 0 bases at V and 8 bases at J, with 11 bases in the middle. CDR3 DNA: TGTGCCAGTAGTATAGATGGGGGTCGGGATTCACCCCTCCACTTT. The encoded protein is CASSIDGGRDSPLHF.